Listed here are 12 T cell receptor beta chains from one sample, sequenced in a study of blood T cell repertoires in COVID-19. Sequencing was performed with immunoSEQ multiplex PCR; in TCRdb, only in-frame clones are kept and a portion is missing. The data contain approximately 160,000 clones, around 81% of them seen just once; the ten biggest clones take up 9.5% to 11%. Sequences were obtained from peripheral blood. The origin of the receptors is a man between 60 and 75 years old with active or convalescent COVID-19.

CDR3 nucleotide sequence: TGTGCCAGCAGCTTAGATCAGGTTTTAGGCTACACCTTC. Residues: CASSLDQVLGYTF. This sequence joins TRBV7-8 and TRBJ1-2; D not certain. V was trimmed by 1 base and J by 8 bases, leaving 11 bases between them. Germline-derived CDR1 and CDR2 are SGHVS and FQNEAQ. The CDR3 extends over 13 amino acids.

The chain couples TRBV18 to TRBJ1-6; TRBD1 aligns across 9 bases. Unmatched junction bases numbered 5, after V lost 3 bases and J lost 5 bases. This CDR3 comprises 16 residues. CDR1 and CDR2 (germline): KGHSH, LQKENI. The CDR3 nucleotides read TGTGCCAGCTCACCGGGACAGGGAAGCAATAATTCACCCCTCCACTTT. It specifies CASSPGQGSNNSPLHF.

This clone turned up a few times. J is TRBJ2-7 and V is TRBV18; 10 nucleotides line up with TRBD1. Germline V gene sequence: CDR1 KGHSH, CDR2 LQKENI. V shed 8 bases and J 3 bases; nucleotides not matched to a gene: 7. The CDR3 consists of 14 residues. CDR3 protein: CASSFGTGDYEQYF. CDR3 nucleotide sequence: TGTGCCAGCAGTTTCGGGACAGGGGACTACGAGCAGTACTTC.

The V call is TRBV28, the J call TRBJ2-4, with TRBD2 matching 11 bases. J lost 9 bases, V lost 6 bases, and 4 bases had no gene match. The CDR3 covers 13 residues. CDR1 is MDHEN and CDR2 is SYDVKM in the germline V gene. The CDR3 DNA is TGTGCCAGCAGCCGTAGCGGGAGGGGCATTCAGTACTTC. The encoded protein is CASSRSGRGIQYF.

This sequence joins TRBV5-4 and TRBJ2-5, with D hard to call. V was trimmed by 0 bases and J by 4 bases, leaving 7 bases between them. The CDR3 spans 13 residues. CDR1 and CDR2 from the germline V gene are SGHNT and YYREEE (reference sequence). CDR3 protein: CASSLVPVETQYF. The CDR3 nucleotides are TGTGCCAGCAGCTTGGTCCCCGTAGAGACCCAGTACTTC.

This clone was detected only a few times. The V and J genes are TRBV20-1 and TRBJ1-6; 9 bases align to TRBD1. There are 14 residues in the CDR3. V was clipped by 3 bases and J by 6 bases; unmatched bases: 3. From germline, CDR1 is DFQATT and CDR2 SNEGSKA (reference sequence). The DNA of the CDR3 is TGCAGTGCTAGTCGGACAGGGGTTAATTCACCCCTCCACTTT. It yields the protein CSASRTGVNSPLHF.

This clone was seen just once. The chain employs TRBV29-1 and TRBJ1-3; D unclear. In germline, CDR1 is SQVTM, CDR2 ANQGSEA. CDR3 length: 11 amino acids. Trimming removed 6 bases at V and 5 bases at J, with 8 bases between. CDR3 in amino acids: CSVQQRNTIYF. In DNA form, the CDR3 reads TGCAGCGTCCAACAGCGAAACACCATATATTTT.

The table lists this clone with a count of one. V and J are TRBV6-5 and TRBJ2-2, with 8 positions matching TRBD1. V lost 7 bases to trimming and J lost 7 bases; unmatched junction nucleotides: 11. CDR1 and CDR2 from the germline V gene are MNHEY and SVGAGI. The CDR3 runs to 15 residues. The CDR3 coding sequence is TGTGCCAGCACCCGGGGACAGGCGGGATACGGGGAGCTGTTTTTT. Protein product: CASTRGQAGYGELFF.

This clone was seen a handful of times. The rearrangement joins TRBV28 to TRBJ1-2; D is uncertain. This CDR3 is built from 11 residues. CDR1 is MDHEN, CDR2 SYDVKM, per germline. Trimming shortened V by 5 bases and J by 8 bases, and 9 bases separated the two germline ends. CDR3 region: CASSGYIGYTF. DNA of the CDR3: TGTGCCAGCAGTGGTTACATCGGCTACACCTTC.

The gene calls are TRBV3-1 (or the pseudogene TRBV3-2) and TRBJ1-4; 7 positions match TRBD1. This CDR3 region has 15 residues. J lost 4 bases, V lost 3 bases, and 5 bases had no gene match. CDR1 and CDR2 from the germline V gene are LGHDT and YNNKEL (reference sequence). CDR3 loop: CASSHGQVLNEKLFF. The CDR3 bases are TGTGCCAGCAGCCACGGACAGGTTCTTAATGAAAAACTGTTTTTT.

J is TRBJ1-2 and V is TRBV28, with TRBD1 matching over 10 bases. The CDR3 runs to 18 residues. From germline, CDR1 is MDHEN and CDR2 SYDVKM. Losses at the gene ends were 3 bases for V and 0 bases for J; bases not matched to a gene: 10. This CDR3 is CASSFLRGTGDSNYGYTF. The CDR3, as DNA: TGTGCCAGCAGTTTCCTCCGAGGGACAGGGGACTCTAACTATGGCTACACCTTC.

The V gene is TRBV24-1, the J gene TRBJ1-2; TRBD1 aligns across 8 bases. V shed 5 bases and J 7 bases; nucleotides not matched to a gene: 5. The CDR3 extends over 13 amino acids. Germline CDR1 is KGHDR and CDR2 is SFDVKD. Here the CDR3 DNA reads TGTGCCACCAGTGCAACGGACAGGGCTGGCTACACCTTC. Its translation: CATSATDRAGYTF.